This T cell receptor (beta chain) comes out of a study of blood T cell repertoires in COVID-19. This table comes from immunoSEQ multiplex PCR, and its TCRdb copy is limited to in-frame clones, with some not included. The top ten hold about 5% of the sample, which has roughly 330,000 clones, approximately 89% seen once. V was pared by 5 bases and J by 6 bases, with 7 bases of the junction left unmatched. The CDR3 runs 14 residues. Germline V gene sequence: CDR1 SGHRS, CDR2 YFSETQ. The chain is built from TRBV5-1 and TRBJ2-3; 9 nucleotides line up with TRBD2. The source is a man aged 25-45 years who had recovered from COVID-19. Sequencing used PBMCs or T cells enriched from blood (not recorded which). The CDR3 region is CASSSGLAGDTQYF. The CDR3 DNA reads as TGCGCCAGCAGTTCGGGACTAGCAGGGGATACGCAGTATTTT.